A selection of T cell receptor beta chains follows, all from one sample in a study of post-analysis software for immune sequencing data. Each CDR3 protein is one row after TCRdb ran MiXCR on the PCR reads. Among 350,000 to 450,000 distinct CDR3 sequences listed, roughly 30% were seen once. Source material: blood. These receptors originate from a girl aged 5 to 17 with multiple sclerosis. Each CDR3 is given with its conserved first and last residue. D genes are given only for firm matches. Not every row has a clone size; where given, it reads once, few, many or a size class.

j_call,v_call,d_call,clone_size,cdr3_aa,cdr3_nt
TRBJ2-2,TRBV4-1,NA,NA,CASNTYRDTGELFF,TGCGCCAGCAACACCTACAGGGACACCGGGGAGCTGTTTTTT
TRBJ1-2,TRBV7-2,NA,many,CASSLRDGAGYTF,TGTGCCAGCAGCTTACGGGACGGCGCTGGCTACACCTTC
TRBJ1-1,TRBV6-2/TRBV6-3,NA,NA,CASTPDRTEAFF,TGTGCCAGCACCCCGGATCGTACTGAAGCTTTCTTT
TRBJ2-5,TRBV3-1,NA,NA,CASSLRVGLQETQYF,TGTGCCAGCAGCCTTCGCGTGGGGCTCCAAGAGACCCAGTACTTC
TRBJ2-1,TRBV4-2,TRBD1,NA,CASSQAGTGRIEQFF,TGTGCCAGCAGCCAGGCCGGGACAGGGAGGATTGAGCAGTTCTTC
TRBJ2-3,TRBV7-9,NA,NA,CASSLAEQTYTDTQYF,TGTGCCAGCAGCTTAGCGGAGCAGACCTACACAGATACGCAGTATTTT
TRBJ1-5,TRBV20-1,NA,NA,CSARAGDQPQHF,TGCAGTGCTAGAGCAGGGGATCAGCCCCAGCATTTT
TRBJ2-7,TRBV5-5,TRBD1,NA,CASSLGKSQGLWYEQYF,TGTGCCAGCAGCTTGGGGAAATCACAGGGGTTGTGGTACGAGCAGTACTTC
TRBJ2-7,TRBV5-5,TRBD2,many,CASNLYGTPGRDEQYF,TGTGCCAGCAACTTGTACGGGACCCCAGGGAGGGACGAGCAGTACTTC
TRBJ2-2,TRBV10-3,TRBD2,NA,CAISAPSGGGNTGELFF,TGTGCCATCAGTGCCCCTTCCGGCGGGGGGAACACCGGGGAGCTGTTTTTT
TRBJ2-3,TRBV5-1,NA,NA,CASSPPRQEYTDTQYF,TGCGCCAGCAGCCCCCCCCGACAGGAGTACACAGATACGCAGTATTTT
TRBJ1-5,TRBV12-3/TRBV12-4,NA,few,CASTKTGWGYSNQPQHF,TGTGCCAGCACCAAAACGGGATGGGGATATAGCAATCAGCCCCAGCATTTT
TRBJ2-1,TRBV6-5,NA,few,CASSYSHNDEQFF,TGTGCCAGCAGTTACTCTCACAATGATGAGCAGTTCTTC
TRBJ2-1,TRBV6-2/TRBV6-3,TRBD1,many,CASSFTGGSYNEQFF,TGTGCCAGCAGTTTCACAGGGGGCTCCTACAATGAGCAGTTCTTC
TRBJ2-7,TRBV4-3,NA,NA,CASSQDLGNYLEGPYEQYF,TGCGCCAGCAGCCAAGATCTAGGCAACTATCTTGAAGGGCCCTACGAGCAGTACTTC
TRBJ2-7,TRBV5-6,NA,NA,CASSLGIDEQYF,TGTGCCAGCAGCTTGGGGATCGACGAGCAGTACTTC
TRBJ2-5,TRBV5-1,NA,few,CASSPTSYQETQYF,TGCGCCAGCAGTCCCACATCGTACCAAGAGACCCAGTACTTC
TRBJ1-5,TRBV7-8,TRBD1,NA,CASSRWGQDSNQPQHF,TGTGCCAGCAGTAGATGGGGACAGGATAGCAATCAGCCCCAGCATTTT
TRBJ2-1,TRBV29-1,TRBD2,NA,CSVEDPWREALGQFF,TGCAGCGTTGAAGATCCGTGGCGGGAGGCCCTTGGGCAGTTCTTC
TRBJ1-4,TRBV12-3/TRBV12-4,NA,NA,CASSLTWANEKLFF,TGTGCCAGCAGCCTTACTTGGGCTAATGAAAAACTGTTTTTT
TRBJ2-5,TRBV29-1,NA,NA,CSEGGGLQETQYF,TGCAGCGAGGGAGGGGGTCTCCAAGAGACCCAGTACTTC
TRBJ2-7,TRBV7-9,NA,NA,CASSLYVEIGYEQYF,TGTGCCAGCAGCTTATACGTAGAAATAGGCTACGAGCAGTACTTC
TRBJ1-1,TRBV12-3/TRBV12-4,NA,NA,CASSPPREWGNTEAFF,TGTGCCAGCAGTCCCCCGAGGGAGTGGGGGAACACTGAAGCTTTCTTT
TRBJ2-5,TRBV3-1,TRBD2,many,CASSPRTSGGQETQYF,TGTGCCAGCAGCCCTCGGACTAGCGGGGGGCAAGAGACCCAGTACTTC
TRBJ1-1,TRBV7-2,NA,few,CASSLGGENTEAFF,TGTGCCAGCAGCTTAGGGGGCGAGAACACTGAAGCTTTCTTT
TRBJ2-2,TRBV6-6,TRBD2,NA,CASSYSSLAGRTGELFF,TGTGCCAGCAGTTACTCGTCGCTAGCGGGGAGGACCGGGGAGCTGTTTTTT
TRBJ2-3,TRBV20-1,TRBD2,few,CSAPGLAGEGTQYF,TGCAGTGCTCCCGGACTAGCGGGGGAGGGTACGCAGTATTTT
TRBJ2-3,TRBV10-3,NA,NA,CAISESSGTDTQYF,TGTGCCATCAGTGAGTCGAGCGGCACAGATACGCAGTATTTT
TRBJ2-1,TRBV16,TRBD2,NA,CASSQWGGSEFF,TGTGCCAGCAGCCAATGGGGGGGAAGCGAGTTCTTC
TRBJ1-1,TRBV10-3,TRBD1,many,CAISPGQLNTEAFF,TGTGCCATCAGTCCGGGACAGTTGAACACTGAAGCTTTCTTT
TRBJ2-3,TRBV6-5,TRBD1,NA,CASSYFFPGTGSTDTQYF,TGTGCCAGCAGTTATTTTTTCCCAGGGACAGGAAGCACAGATACGCAGTATTTT